This T cell receptor (beta chain) stems from a study of CD8 T cells in ankylosing spondylitis. The study, taken as a whole, reports: With a CD8+ phenotype, disease-linked clones were relatively rare in peripheral blood. Characteristic, it appeared, of ankylosing spondylitis blood was a TCR beta motif of eight highly homologous variants.

As for this clonotype: The antigen is not known.

This CDR3 comprises 11 residues. V was shortened by 3 bases and J by 8 bases, with 10 bases between the two germline ends. Germline loops: CDR1 DFQATT, CDR2 SNEGSKA (reference sequence). TCRdb called the 5' RACE reads again in MiXCR, with one record for every CDR3 protein. Of around 770,000 distinct CDR3 sequences detected, around 20% appear once; the ten largest clones hold 15% to 20%. Specimen: blood, either unsorted or a sorted T cell fraction (not recorded which). This sequence joins TRBV20-1 and TRBJ1-2; no firm D call. The TCR sequence derives from a male donor with ankylosing spondylitis. The CDR3 loop reads CSASTWGGYTF. CDR3 sequence (DNA): TGCAGTGCTAGTACGTGGGGAGGCTACACCTTC.